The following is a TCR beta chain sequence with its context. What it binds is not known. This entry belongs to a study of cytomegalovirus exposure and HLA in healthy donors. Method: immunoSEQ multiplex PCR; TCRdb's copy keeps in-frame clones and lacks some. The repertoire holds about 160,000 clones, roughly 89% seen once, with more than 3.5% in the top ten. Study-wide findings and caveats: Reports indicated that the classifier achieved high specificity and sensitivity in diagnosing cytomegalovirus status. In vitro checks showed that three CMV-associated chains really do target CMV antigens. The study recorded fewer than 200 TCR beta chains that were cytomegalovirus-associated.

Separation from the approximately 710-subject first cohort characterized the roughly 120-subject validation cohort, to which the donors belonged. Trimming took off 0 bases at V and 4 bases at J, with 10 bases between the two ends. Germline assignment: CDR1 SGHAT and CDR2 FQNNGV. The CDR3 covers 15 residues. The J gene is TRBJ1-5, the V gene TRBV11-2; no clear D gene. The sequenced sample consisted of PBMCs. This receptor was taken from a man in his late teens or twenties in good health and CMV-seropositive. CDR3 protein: CASSLDPTGNQPQHF. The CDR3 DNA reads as TGTGCCAGCAGCTTAGACCCCACGGGGAATCAGCCCCAGCATTTT.